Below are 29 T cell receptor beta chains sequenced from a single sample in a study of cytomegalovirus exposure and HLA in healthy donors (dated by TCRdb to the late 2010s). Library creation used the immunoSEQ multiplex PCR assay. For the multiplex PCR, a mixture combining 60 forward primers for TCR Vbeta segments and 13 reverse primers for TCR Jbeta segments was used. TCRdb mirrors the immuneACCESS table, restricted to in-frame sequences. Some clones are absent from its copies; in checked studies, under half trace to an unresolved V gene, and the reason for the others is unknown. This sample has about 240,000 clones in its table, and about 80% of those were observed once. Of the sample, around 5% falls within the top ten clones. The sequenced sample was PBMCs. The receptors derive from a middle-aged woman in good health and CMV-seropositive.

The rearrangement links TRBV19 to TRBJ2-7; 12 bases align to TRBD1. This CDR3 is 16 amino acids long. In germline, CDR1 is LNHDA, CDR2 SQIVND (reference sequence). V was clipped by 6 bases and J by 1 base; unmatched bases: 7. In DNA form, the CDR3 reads TGTGCCAGTAGACCCGGGACAGGGGGCTTTTCCTACGAGCAGTACTTC. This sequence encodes CASRPGTGGFSYEQYF.

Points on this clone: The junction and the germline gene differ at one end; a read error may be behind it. The CDR3 protein is CASSIGPLRTGIF. The CDR3 DNA reads as TGTGCCAGTAGTATTGGGCCCCTGAGGACAGGAATCTTT. The chain couples TRBV19 to TRBJ1-1; 7 bases align to TRBD1. Germline CDR1 and CDR2: LNHDA and SQIVND (reference sequence). This CDR3 comprises 13 residues.

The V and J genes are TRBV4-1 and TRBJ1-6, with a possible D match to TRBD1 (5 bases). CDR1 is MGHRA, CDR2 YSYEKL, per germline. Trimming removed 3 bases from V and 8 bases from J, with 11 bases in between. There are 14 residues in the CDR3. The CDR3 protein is CASSQAGKDSPLHF. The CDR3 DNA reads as TGCGCCAGCAGCCAGGCAGGGAAAGATTCACCCCTCCACTTT.

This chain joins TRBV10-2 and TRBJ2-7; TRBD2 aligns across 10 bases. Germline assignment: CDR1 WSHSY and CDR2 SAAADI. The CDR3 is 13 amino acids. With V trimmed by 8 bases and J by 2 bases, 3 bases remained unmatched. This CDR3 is CASGTSDAYEQYF. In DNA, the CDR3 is TGCGCCAGCGGGACTAGCGATGCCTACGAGCAGTACTTC.

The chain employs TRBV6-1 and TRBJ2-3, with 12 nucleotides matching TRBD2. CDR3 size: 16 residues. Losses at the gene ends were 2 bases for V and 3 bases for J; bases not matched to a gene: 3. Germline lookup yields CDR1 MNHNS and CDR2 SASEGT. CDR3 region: CASSETTSGGTDTQYF. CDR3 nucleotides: TGTGCCAGCAGTGAAACTACTAGCGGGGGGACAGATACGCAGTATTTT.

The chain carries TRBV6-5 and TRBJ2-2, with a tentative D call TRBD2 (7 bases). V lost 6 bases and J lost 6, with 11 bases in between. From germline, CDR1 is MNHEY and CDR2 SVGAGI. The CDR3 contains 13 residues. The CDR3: CASSQGRAGELFF. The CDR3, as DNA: TGTGCCAGCAGCCAGGGGAGGGCCGGGGAGCTGTTTTTT.

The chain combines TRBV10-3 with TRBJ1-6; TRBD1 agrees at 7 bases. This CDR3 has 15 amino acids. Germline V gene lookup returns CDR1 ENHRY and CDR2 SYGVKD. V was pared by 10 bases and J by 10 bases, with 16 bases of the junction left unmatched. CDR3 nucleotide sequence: TGTGCCACCCAATCCCAGGGGGACAGAGAGTCACCCCTCCACTTT. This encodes CATQSQGDRESPLHF.

The CDR3 region is CASSADYNEQFF. CDR3 DNA sequence: TGTGCCAGCAGCGCAGATTACAATGAGCAGTTCTTC. The chain joins TRBV7-3 to TRBJ2-1; D is undetermined. Trimming took off 5 bases at V and 4 bases at J, with 6 bases between the two ends. The V gene's germline CDR1 is SGHTA and CDR2 FQGTGA. CDR3 size: 12 residues.

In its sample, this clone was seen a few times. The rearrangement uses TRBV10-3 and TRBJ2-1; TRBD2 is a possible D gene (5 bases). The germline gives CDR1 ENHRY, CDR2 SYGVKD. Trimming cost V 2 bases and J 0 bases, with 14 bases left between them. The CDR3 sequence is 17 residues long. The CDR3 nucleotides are TGTGCCATCAGTGAGAGGCCAGCGGTGAGCTCCTACAATGAGCAGTTCTTC. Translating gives CAISERPAVSSYNEQFF.

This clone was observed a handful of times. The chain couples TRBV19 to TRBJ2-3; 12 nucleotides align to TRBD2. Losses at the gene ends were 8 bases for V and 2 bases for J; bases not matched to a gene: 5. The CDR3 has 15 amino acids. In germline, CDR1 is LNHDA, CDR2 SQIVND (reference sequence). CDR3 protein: CASSTSGGNTDTQYF. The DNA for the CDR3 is TGTGCCAGTTCCACTAGCGGGGGGAACACAGATACGCAGTATTTT.

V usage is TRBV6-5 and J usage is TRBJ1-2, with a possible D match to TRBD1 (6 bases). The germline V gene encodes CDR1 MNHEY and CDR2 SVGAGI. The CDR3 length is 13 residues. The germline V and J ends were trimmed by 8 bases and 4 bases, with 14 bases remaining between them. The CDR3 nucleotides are TGTGCCAGCGCGAGGGCAGGGGCCTATGGCTACACCTTC. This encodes CASARAGAYGYTF.

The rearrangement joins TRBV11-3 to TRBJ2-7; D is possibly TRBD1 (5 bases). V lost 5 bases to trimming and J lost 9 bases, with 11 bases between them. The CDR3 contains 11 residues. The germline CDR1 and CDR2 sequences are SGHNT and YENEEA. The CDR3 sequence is CASSRTRGQYF. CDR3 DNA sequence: TGTGCCAGCAGCCGAACAAGGGGGCAGTACTTC. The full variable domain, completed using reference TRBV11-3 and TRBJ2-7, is EAGVVQSPRYKIIEKKQPVAFWCNPISGHNTLYWYLQNLGQGPELLIRYENEEAVDDSQLPKDRFSAERLKGVDSTLKIQPAELGDSAVYLCASSRTRGQYFGPGTRLTVT.

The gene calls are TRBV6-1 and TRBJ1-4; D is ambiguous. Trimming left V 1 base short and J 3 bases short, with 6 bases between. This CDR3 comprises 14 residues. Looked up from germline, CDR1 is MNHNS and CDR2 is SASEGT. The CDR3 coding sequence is TGTGCCAGCAGTGAAGGTATAGCTAATGAAAAACTGTTTTTT. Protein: CASSEGIANEKLFF.

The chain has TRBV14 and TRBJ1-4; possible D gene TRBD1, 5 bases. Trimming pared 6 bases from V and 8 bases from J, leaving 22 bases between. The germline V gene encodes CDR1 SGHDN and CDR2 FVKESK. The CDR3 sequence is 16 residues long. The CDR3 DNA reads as TGTGCCAGCAGACCCTTCTCGGGGGGAGGTGGCGAAAAACTGTTTTTT. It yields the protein CASRPFSGGGGEKLFF. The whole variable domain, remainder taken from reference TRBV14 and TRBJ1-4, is EAGVTQFPSHSVIEKGQTVTLRCDPISGHDNLYWYRRVMGKEIKFLLHFVKESKQDESGMPNNRFLAERTGGTYSTLKVQPAELEDSGVYFCASRPFSGGGGEKLFFGSGTQLSVL.

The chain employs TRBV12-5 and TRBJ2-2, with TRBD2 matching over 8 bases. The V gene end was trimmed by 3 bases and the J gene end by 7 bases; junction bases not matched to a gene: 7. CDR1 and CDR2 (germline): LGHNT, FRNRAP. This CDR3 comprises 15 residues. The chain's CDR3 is CASGFGGGIIGELFF. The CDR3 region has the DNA TGTGCTAGTGGTTTCGGCGGGGGGATCATCGGGGAGCTGTTTTTT.

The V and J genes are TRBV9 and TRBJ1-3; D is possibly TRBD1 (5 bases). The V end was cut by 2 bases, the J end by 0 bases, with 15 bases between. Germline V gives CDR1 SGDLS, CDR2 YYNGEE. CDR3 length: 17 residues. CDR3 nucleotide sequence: TGTGCCAGCAGCGTGTATGATAGGGGATTCTCTGGAAACACCATATATTTT. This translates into CASSVYDRGFSGNTIYF.

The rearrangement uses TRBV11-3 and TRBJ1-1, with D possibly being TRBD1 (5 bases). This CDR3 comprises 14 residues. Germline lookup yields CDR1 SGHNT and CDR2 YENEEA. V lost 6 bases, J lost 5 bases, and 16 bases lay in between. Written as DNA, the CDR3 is TGTGCCAGCAGTTTCGGGGGTGGTGGGACTGAAGCTTTCTTT. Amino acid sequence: CASSFGGGGTEAFF.

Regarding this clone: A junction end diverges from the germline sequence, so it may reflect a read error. CDR3 amino acids: CSSSSLRQGNTEAFF. In DNA, the CDR3 is TGTTCCAGCAGCTCTCTAAGACAGGGGAACACTGAAGCTTTCTTT. This rearrangement joins TRBV7-9 to TRBJ1-1; 7 bases map to TRBD1. CDR1 SEHNR and CDR2 FQNEAQ come from the germline V gene (reference sequence). This CDR3 contains 15 residues.

CDR3 amino acids: CASSLLGVSYGYTF. CDR3 coding DNA: TGTGCCAGCAGCTTATTAGGGGTTAGCTATGGCTACACCTTC. The genes are TRBV7-9 and TRBJ1-2, with TRBD1 as a possible D gene (5 bases). Per the germline V gene, CDR1 is SEHNR and CDR2 is FQNEAQ (reference sequence). There are 14 residues in the CDR3. The V gene lost 2 bases and the J gene lost 4 bases, with 11 bases spanning the gap.

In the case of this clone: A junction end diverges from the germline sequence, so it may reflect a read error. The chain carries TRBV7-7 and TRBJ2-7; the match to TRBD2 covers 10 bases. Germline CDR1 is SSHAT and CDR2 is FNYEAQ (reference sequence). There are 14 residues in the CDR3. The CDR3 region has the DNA TGTGCTAGCAGTTACAACCTAGCGGGAGCCGAGCAGTACTTC. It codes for CASSYNLAGAEQYF.

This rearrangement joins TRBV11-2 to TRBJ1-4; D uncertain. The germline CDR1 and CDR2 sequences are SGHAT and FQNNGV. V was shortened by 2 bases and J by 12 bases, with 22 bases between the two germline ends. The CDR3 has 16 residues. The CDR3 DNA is TGTGCCAGCAGCTTACGCTCCCCGGGATCAAATATAGAACTGTTTTTT. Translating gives CASSLRSPGSNIELFF.

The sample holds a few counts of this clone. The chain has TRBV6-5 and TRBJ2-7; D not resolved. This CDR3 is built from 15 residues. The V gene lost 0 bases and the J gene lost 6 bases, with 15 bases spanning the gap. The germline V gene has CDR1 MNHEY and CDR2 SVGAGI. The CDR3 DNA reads TGTGCCAGCAGTTACTCGGGCAGCCCCTCCCCCGAGCAGTACTTC. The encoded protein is CASSYSGSPSPEQYF.

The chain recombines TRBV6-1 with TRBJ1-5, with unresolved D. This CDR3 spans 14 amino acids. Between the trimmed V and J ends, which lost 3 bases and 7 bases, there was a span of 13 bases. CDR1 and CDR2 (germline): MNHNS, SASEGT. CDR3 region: CASSDYTMRQPQHF. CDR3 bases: TGTGCCAGCAGTGACTACACAATGCGGCAGCCCCAGCATTTT.

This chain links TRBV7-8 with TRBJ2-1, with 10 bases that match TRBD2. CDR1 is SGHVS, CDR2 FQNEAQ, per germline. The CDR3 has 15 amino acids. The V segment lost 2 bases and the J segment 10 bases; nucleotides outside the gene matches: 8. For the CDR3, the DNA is TGTGCCAGCAGCTTACGGAGCGGGAGGGCCGGAGAGCAGTTCTTC. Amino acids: CASSLRSGRAGEQFF.

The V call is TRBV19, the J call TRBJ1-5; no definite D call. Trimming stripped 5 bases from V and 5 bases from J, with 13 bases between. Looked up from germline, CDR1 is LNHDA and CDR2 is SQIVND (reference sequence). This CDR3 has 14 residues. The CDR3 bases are TGTGCCAGTAGTGCCCTCGTGAGGGATCAGCCCCAGCATTTT. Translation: CASSALVRDQPQHF.

The CDR3: CASSVAPTGDNEQFF. Written as DNA, the CDR3 is TGTGCCAGCAGCGTAGCCCCTACAGGGGACAATGAGCAGTTCTTC. The rearrangement joins TRBV9 to TRBJ2-1; 7 nucleotides agree with TRBD1. The junction had 5 bases not matched to a gene; V was cut back by 0 bases and J by 5 bases. This CDR3 region has 15 residues. Germline lookup yields CDR1 SGDLS and CDR2 YYNGEE.

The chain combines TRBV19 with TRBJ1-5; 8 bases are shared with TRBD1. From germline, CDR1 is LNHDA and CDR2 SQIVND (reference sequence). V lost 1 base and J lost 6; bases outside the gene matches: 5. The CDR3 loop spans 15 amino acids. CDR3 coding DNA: TGTGCCAGTAGTATAGTAGGACAGGGCTCTCAGCCCCAGCATTTT. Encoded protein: CASSIVGQGSQPQHF.

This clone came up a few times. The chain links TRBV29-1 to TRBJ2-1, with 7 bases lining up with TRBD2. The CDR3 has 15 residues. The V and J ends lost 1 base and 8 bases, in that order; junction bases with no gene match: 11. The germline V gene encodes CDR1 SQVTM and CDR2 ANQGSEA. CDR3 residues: CSVEVRLAGIDEQFF. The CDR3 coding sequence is TGCAGCGTTGAAGTTAGACTAGCTGGAATCGATGAGCAGTTCTTC.

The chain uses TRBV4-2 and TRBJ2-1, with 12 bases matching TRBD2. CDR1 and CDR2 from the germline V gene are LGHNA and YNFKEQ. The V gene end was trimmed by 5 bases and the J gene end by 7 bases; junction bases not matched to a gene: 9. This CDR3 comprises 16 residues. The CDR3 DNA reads TGTGCCAGCAGCGACCCGACTAGCGGGGGAAGGAATGAGCAGTTCTTC. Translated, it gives CASSDPTSGGRNEQFF.